The clone carrying this TCR beta chain was seen only a few times. Trimming removed 6 bases from V and 4 bases from J; junction bases left unmatched: 8. The CDR3 loop spans 14 amino acids. The data derive from a study of T cells after yellow fever vaccination. TCRdb reanalysed the 5' RACE reads using MiXCR and keeps one entry per CDR3 protein. The table includes 620,000 or so distinct CDR3 sequences, approximately 13% detected once. The input for sequencing was PBMCs, taken on the day of the yellow fever booster vaccination. The chain employs TRBV12-3 or TRBV12-4 and TRBJ2-7; 8 bases are a match to TRBD1. The TCR comes from a man younger than 45 who received the YFV17D yellow fever vaccine. CDR3 in DNA: TGTGCCAGCAGAGGACAGGGCAGGATATACGAGCAGTACTTC. It translates to CASRGQGRIYEQYF.